The 9 T cell receptor beta chains below all came from one sample that was sequenced in a study of cytomegalovirus exposure and HLA in healthy donors. The PCR contained 60 Vbeta and 13 Jbeta primers. Some clones are missing from TCRdb's copy, which holds only in-frame ones; the method was immunoSEQ multiplex PCR. The profile covers roughly 150,000 clones, with about 72% appearing a single time and over 2% taken by the ten largest. Sample: PBMCs. Receptors originate from a man aged 40-50 years in good health and CMV-seronegative.

The chain employs TRBV2 and TRBJ2-6, with 9 bases matching TRBD1. CDR1 is SNHLY, CDR2 FYNNEI, per germline. The CDR3 is 17 residues long. Unmatched junction bases numbered 11, after V lost 7 bases and J lost 4 bases. CDR3 nucleotide sequence: TGTGCCAGCACCCGGGACAGGGTCGCCTACGGGGCCAACGTCCTGACTTTC. It specifies CASTRDRVAYGANVLTF.

This clone was observed once. V usage is TRBV29-1 and J usage is TRBJ2-7; TRBD2 matches at 9 bases. The V gene end was trimmed by 4 bases and the J gene end by 4 bases; junction bases not matched to a gene: 2. CDR1 is SQVTM and CDR2 is ANQGSEA in the germline V gene. CDR3 length: 12 amino acids. The CDR3 loop is CSVGTSAYEQYF. The DNA of the CDR3 is TGCAGCGTTGGGACTAGCGCGTACGAGCAGTACTTC.

The chain has TRBV6-1 and TRBJ2-1; 7 bases agree with TRBD2. The germline gives CDR1 MNHNS, CDR2 SASEGT. The V gene end was trimmed by 4 bases and the J gene end by 6 bases; junction bases not matched to a gene: 3. This CDR3 has 13 amino acids. The CDR3 DNA reads TGTGCCAGCAGTGTATCGGGGGGCAATGAGCAGTTCTTC. This encodes CASSVSGGNEQFF.

V is TRBV5-4 and J is TRBJ1-1, with TRBD1 as a possible D gene (5 bases). Germline V lookup: CDR1 SGHNT, CDR2 YYREEE (reference sequence). V was shortened by 2 bases and J by 4 bases, with 9 bases between the two germline ends. CDR3 length: 13 residues. CDR3 sequence: CASSLWQGTEAFF. For the CDR3, the DNA is TGTGCCAGCAGCTTATGGCAGGGCACTGAAGCTTTCTTT.

The chain's CDR3 is CASSPRLFVGGPDEQFF. The CDR3 bases are TGTGCCAGCAGCCCCCGACTTTTTGTGGGGGGGCCGGATGAGCAGTTCTTC. This chain joins TRBV7-2 and TRBJ2-1; the D gene is possibly TRBD2 (7 bases). Trimming took off 5 bases at V and 8 bases at J, with 25 bases between the two ends. Germline V gene sequence: CDR1 SGHTA, CDR2 FQGNSA. This CDR3 contains 17 residues. Full variable domain (rest looked up from reference TRBV7-2 and TRBJ2-1): GAGVSQSPSNKVTEKGKDVELRCDPISGHTALYWYRQSLGQGLEFLIYFQGNSAPDKSGLPSDRFSAERTGGSVSTLTIQRTQQEDSAVYLCASSPRLFVGGPDEQFFGPGTRLTVL.

The rearrangement links TRBV6-6 to TRBJ2-1; 13 bases match TRBD2. V lost 0 bases and J lost 9; bases outside the gene matches: 2. CDR1 MNHNY and CDR2 SVGAGI come from the germline V gene (reference sequence). This CDR3 has 15 amino acids. The CDR3 here is CASSYSGTSGTEQFF. The CDR3 DNA reads as TGTGCCAGCAGTTACTCCGGGACTAGCGGGACTGAGCAGTTCTTC.

V usage is TRBV2 and J usage is TRBJ1-3; D not resolved. Germline lookup yields CDR1 SNHLY and CDR2 FYNNEI. Deletions cut 4 bases from V and 0 bases from J, with 10 bases between. The CDR3 is made up of 15 amino acids. CDR3 DNA sequence: TGTGCCAGCAGTGCGTTGGCAGTCTCTGGAAACACCATATATTTT. As protein: CASSALAVSGNTIYF.

This rearrangement joins TRBV4-1 to TRBJ1-1; 8 positions match TRBD1. J was trimmed by 0 bases and V by 6 bases; bases with no gene match: 9. CDR3 length: 16 amino acids. Germline lookup yields CDR1 MGHRA and CDR2 YSYEKL. CDR3 nucleotide sequence: TGCGCCAGCAGTCTTACAGGGGGTGACATGAACACTGAAGCTTTCTTT. It yields the protein CASSLTGGDMNTEAFF.

The chain employs TRBV7-3 and TRBJ2-7; the match to TRBD1 covers 8 bases. The CDR3 runs 14 residues. Germline-derived CDR1 and CDR2 are SGHTA and FQGTGA. V lost 5 bases to trimming and J lost 2 bases; unmatched junction nucleotides: 5. The CDR3 protein is CASSRDRGPYEQYF. The CDR3 DNA follows: TGTGCCAGCAGCCGTGACAGGGGACCCTACGAGCAGTACTTC.